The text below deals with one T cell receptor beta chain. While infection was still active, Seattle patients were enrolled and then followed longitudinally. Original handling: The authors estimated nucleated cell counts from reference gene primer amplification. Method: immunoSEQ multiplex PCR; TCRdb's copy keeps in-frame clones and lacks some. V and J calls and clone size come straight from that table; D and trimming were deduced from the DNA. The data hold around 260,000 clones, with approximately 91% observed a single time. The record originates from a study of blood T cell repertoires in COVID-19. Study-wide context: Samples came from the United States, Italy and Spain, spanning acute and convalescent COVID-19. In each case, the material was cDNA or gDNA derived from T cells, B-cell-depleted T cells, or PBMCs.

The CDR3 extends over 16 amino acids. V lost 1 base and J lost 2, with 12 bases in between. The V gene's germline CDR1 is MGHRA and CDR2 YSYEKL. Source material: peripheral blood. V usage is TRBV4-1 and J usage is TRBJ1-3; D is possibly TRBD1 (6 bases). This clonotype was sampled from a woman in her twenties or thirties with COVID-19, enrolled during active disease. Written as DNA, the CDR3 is TGCGCCAGCAGCCAAGTCGCCGGACAGACTGGAAACACCATATATTTT. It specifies CASSQVAGQTGNTIYF.